The T cell receptor (beta chain) described here comes from a study of sequential checkpoint blockade in melanoma. Study-wide background: After both sequences, patients received maintenance nivolumab.

Treatment denoted: randomized to nivolumab then ipilimumab (arm A) or the reverse (arm B). From thawed PBMCs, live CD3+CD8+ cells negative for CD19 and CD56 were sorted. Repertoires were generated with immunoSEQ multiplex PCR, while TCRdb's copy carries only in-frame clones and drops some. The repertoire holds tens of thousands of clones, approximately 91% seen once, with around 11% in the top ten. Germline CDR1 reads LNHNV; CDR2 reads YYDKDF (reference sequence). This CDR3 contains 13 residues. Trimming removed 0 bases at V and 3 bases at J, with 4 bases between. The chain couples TRBV15 to TRBJ2-3; D not resolved. The sequence came from a human donor with melanoma. The source was CD8+ T cells sorted from blood (inferred from file names), collected from a patient given nivolumab and ipilimumab in sequence. The CDR3 region is CATSRDRTDTQYF. The CDR3 nucleotides read TGTGCCACCAGCAGAGACAGGACAGATACGCAGTATTTT.